This T cell receptor beta chain originates from a study of blood T cell repertoires in COVID-19. For the study at large: Sites across the United States, Italy and Spain contributed samples from acute and convalescent COVID-19.

In germline, CDR1 is ENHRY, CDR2 SYGVKD. Between the trimmed V and J ends, which lost 7 bases and 4 bases, there was a span of 2 bases. This CDR3 has 9 amino acids. TCRdb keeps only in-frame clones here, not all; method: immunoSEQ multiplex PCR. This table has 200,000 to 300,000 clones, 88% appearing once. The V gene is TRBV10-3, the J gene TRBJ2-7, with D unresolved. The sample consisted of peripheral blood. The TCR was taken from a woman in her 30s with acute or convalescent COVID-19. The CDR3: CAITYEQYF. The CDR3 DNA reads as TGTGCCATCACGTACGAGCAGTACTTC.